This T cell receptor (beta chain) was sequenced during a study of Tregs in tolerant kidney transplant recipients. Profiling relied on immunoSEQ multiplex PCR, and the TCRdb table lists in-frame clones only, not all of them. The sample data list roughly 50,000 clones. Turning to this clone: Its antigen is unidentified. The read is 3 residues too short to cover the CDR3 end, so that end is filled in from the germline J gene.

The study, taken as a whole, reports: Some patients' samples used different primers over time, so nucleotide sequences weren't comparable.

Germline V gene lookup returns CDR1 KGHSH and CDR2 LQKENI. The V gene lost 1 base and the J gene lost 5 bases, with 8 bases spanning the gap. This CDR3 has 13 amino acids. The sequences come from CD4+ T cells from blood, collected before the transplant. The rearrangement links TRBV18 to TRBJ2-5; D may be TRBD1 (5 bases). This clonotype was obtained from a human donor who received a combined kidney and bone marrow transplant. The sequenced CDR3 bases are TGTGCCAGCTCACCACGGTCAGGGGAGACC. Protein: CASSPRSGET. The whole CDR3 protein is CASSPRSGETQYF.